The 16 T cell receptor beta chains below were found in one sample sequenced in a study of CD8 T cells in Susac syndrome. RNA amounts of roughly 0.5 to 1 ug underwent reverse transcription with random hexamers. TCRdb re-called the immunoSEQ multiplex PCR reads through MiXCR, storing one row per CDR3 protein. The sample consists of under 200,000 distinct CDR3 sequences, 95% of them appearing once. Sequencing was carried out using CD4+ T cells from PBMCs. The receptors were sampled from a human donor in good health.

The genes are TRBV7-6 and TRBJ2-7; 8 nucleotides line up with TRBD1. From germline, CDR1 is SGHVS and CDR2 FNYEAQ. After removal of 5 bases from V and 3 bases from J, the junction contained 9 bases not matched to a gene. This CDR3 contains 15 residues. The CDR3 protein is CASSEWTGFHYEQYV. CDR3 sequence (DNA): TGTGCCAGCAGCGAATGGACAGGGTTCCACTACGAGCAGTACGTC.

The rearrangement joins TRBV23-1 to TRBJ1-4; D is uncertain. TRBV23-1 is reported as an ORF; its role is uncertain. Trimming cost V 6 bases and J 4 bases, with 9 bases left between them. There are 13 residues in the CDR3. CDR3 in amino acids: CASRSRINEKLFF. The CDR3 nucleotides are TGCGCCAGCAGGTCGCGCATTAATGAAAAACTGTTTTTT.

The chain couples TRBV6-2 or TRBV6-3 to TRBJ2-7, with TRBD1 matching 9 bases. The CDR3 is 12 amino acids. V shed 7 bases, J shed 6 bases, and the junction held 4 bases outside the gene matches. Germline loops: CDR1 MNHEY, CDR2 SVGEGT. The CDR3 DNA reads as TGTGCCAGCAACGAGGACAGGGGCGAGCAGTACGTC. Its protein is CASNEDRGEQYV.

The chain combines TRBV5-1 with TRBJ2-3, with 7 bases lining up with TRBD1. Germline V gene lookup returns CDR1 SGHRS and CDR2 YFSETQ. The CDR3 is made up of 14 amino acids. After removal of 4 bases from V and 4 bases from J, the junction contained 6 bases not matched to a gene. The CDR3 DNA reads as TGCGCCAGCAGCATGGACAGGCCACCAGATACGCAGTATTTT. This translates into CASSMDRPPDTQYF.

This sequence joins TRBV3-1 and TRBJ2-7, with 8 bases identical to TRBD2. After removal of 4 bases from V and 3 bases from J, the junction contained 11 bases not matched to a gene. This CDR3 region has 16 residues. Germline CDR1 LGHDT, CDR2 YNNKEL (reference sequence). The CDR3 protein is CASSPPLAGRYYEQYF. As DNA, the CDR3 is TGTGCCAGCAGCCCACCCCTAGCGGGTCGATACTACGAGCAGTACTTC.

V gene TRBV11-1 combines with J gene TRBJ2-2; D remains unclear. The germline CDR1 and CDR2 sequences are SGHAT and FQDESV (reference sequence). Deletions cut 5 bases from V and 1 base from J, with 5 bases between. This CDR3 has 13 amino acids. CDR3 loop: CASSPRNTGELFF. CDR3 bases: TGTGCCAGCAGCCCAAGGAACACCGGGGAGCTGTTTTTT.

This clonotype was detected only once. The chain combines TRBV29-1 with TRBJ2-3; D not resolved. Trimming removed 8 bases from V and 1 base from J, with 10 bases in between. CDR1 is SQVTM and CDR2 is ANQGSEA in the germline V gene. The CDR3 runs to 12 residues. This chain's CDR3 is CSSSGGTDTQYF. CDR3 nucleotides: TGCAGCTCCTCCGGTGGCACAGATACGCAGTATTTT.

The genes are TRBV7-9 and TRBJ1-2; D call uncertain. Germline assignment: CDR1 SEHNR and CDR2 FQNEAQ (reference sequence). Trimming took 5 bases from V and 6 from J, leaving 13 bases between them. There are 13 residues in the CDR3. CDR3 region: CASSLNSFDGYTF. CDR3 DNA sequence: TGTGCCAGCAGCCTAAACTCGTTTGATGGCTACACCTTC.

The chain joins TRBV12-3 or TRBV12-4 to TRBJ2-1; TRBD2 matches 12 bases. V lost 8 bases to trimming and J lost 5 bases; unmatched junction nucleotides: 7. There are 15 residues in the CDR3. CDR3 sequence (DNA): TGTGCCAGCCTGGAACTAGCGGGGGGCGACAATGAGCAGTTCTTC. Translation: CASLELAGGDNEQFF.

The chain carries TRBV3-1 and TRBJ2-5, with D perhaps matching TRBD2 (5 bases). V was trimmed by 7 bases and J by 5 bases, leaving 11 bases between them. CDR1 is LGHDT, CDR2 YNNKEL, per germline (reference sequence). The CDR3 sequence is 12 residues long. The CDR3, as DNA: TGTGCCAGCACCCAGAGAGGGGAGACCCAGTACTTC. Translating it yields CASTQRGETQYF.

This chain uses TRBV20-1 with TRBJ2-1; 8 bases align to TRBD2. The ends lost 3 bases at V and 3 bases at J; junction bases unmatched: 7. The CDR3 extends over 15 amino acids. The V gene's germline CDR1 is DFQATT and CDR2 SNEGSKA (reference sequence). CDR3: CSARVSGVYYNEQFF. As DNA, the CDR3 is TGCAGTGCTAGGGTTAGCGGGGTGTACTACAATGAGCAGTTCTTC.

The chain recombines TRBV5-1 with TRBJ2-5, with D perhaps TRBD1 or TRBD2 (5 bases each). Per germline, CDR1 SGHRS and CDR2 YFSETQ. V was shortened by 7 bases and J by 1 base, with 17 bases between the two germline ends. CDR3 size: 15 residues. CDR3 sequence reads: CASYPGPAAQETQYF. The CDR3 region has the DNA TGCGCCAGCTACCCGGGGCCAGCGGCCCAAGAGACCCAGTACTTC.

The gene calls are TRBV18 and TRBJ2-5; D is ambiguous. The germline V gene encodes CDR1 KGHSH and CDR2 LQKENI. V was clipped by 0 bases and J by 4 bases, with 3 bases between them. The CDR3 length is 12 residues. CDR3 sequence reads: CASSPPPETQYF. DNA of the CDR3: TGTGCCAGCTCACCACCCCCAGAGACCCAGTACTTC.

This sequence joins TRBV7-9 and TRBJ2-7; 7 positions agree with TRBD1. The germline V gene encodes CDR1 SEHNR and CDR2 FQNEAQ (reference sequence). With V trimmed by 4 bases and J by 0 bases, 6 bases remained unmatched. CDR3 length equals 15 residues. The CDR3 sequence: CASSSGQSPSYEQYV. CDR3 nucleotide sequence: TGTGCCAGCAGCTCGGGACAGTCGCCCTCCTACGAGCAGTACGTC.

The chain is built from TRBV15 and TRBJ2-7, with TRBD1 identical over 9 bases. Germline V lookup: CDR1 LNHNV, CDR2 YYDKDF (reference sequence). The CDR3 sequence is 16 residues long. Trimming cost V 3 bases and J 0 bases; bases outside gene matches: 6. CDR3 sequence (DNA): TGTGCCACCAGCAGGAACAGGGGGCCAACCTCCTACGAGCAGTACTTC. Amino acid sequence: CATSRNRGPTSYEQYF.

A single count supports this clonotype. The chain has TRBV11-2 and TRBJ2-1, with 9 nucleotides matching TRBD1. Germline CDR1 reads SGHAT; CDR2 reads FQNNGV. The CDR3 has 17 amino acids. V was clipped by 0 bases and J by 6 bases; unmatched bases: 9. In nucleotides, the CDR3 is TGTGCCAGCAGCTTAGATACCGGGACAGGGAGCGGCAATGAGCAGTTCTTC. It translates to CASSLDTGTGSGNEQFF.